This T cell receptor beta chain was captured by sequencing in a study of T-cell memory formation after mild COVID-19 (dated by TCRdb to the early 2020s). The study in broad terms: TCR sequence clusters from the two donors were largely donor specific. In a couple of donors, T-cell clones that expanded and contracted after mild COVID-19 were tracked by sequencing TCRalpha and TCRbeta repertoires over time. Two young, previously healthy adult volunteers made up the cohort, one male and one female.

Data came from an Illumina NovaSeq 6000. Using 5'RACE with constant-segment primers, TCRalpha and TCRbeta cDNA libraries were constructed, with sample barcodes and unique molecular identifiers added in the process. Trizol reagent was used to extract RNA from every sample. Library amplification was performed in two PCR steps, and a second sample barcode and Illumina TruSeq adapters were introduced in the second step. The libraries were sequenced on an Illumina NovaSeq using 2 x 150 bp paired-end reads. The source study handled its data this way. Reads were demultiplexed and collapsed into UMI-guided consensus sequences with migec v1.2.7. Using mixcr v2.1.11, the UMI consensuses were aligned to TRA and TRB V and J templates and assembled into clonotypes. Clonotypes were classified as expanded or contracted when called significant by both edgeR and NoisET, with noise models trained on biological replicates. For edgeR calls, the thresholds were a false discovery rate-adjusted p below 0.01 and a log2 fold-change of 1. As an exploratory analysis of dynamics, max-normalized trajectories of the 1000 most abundant clonotypes were examined by PCA with hierarchical clustering. Separately sequenced CD4+ and CD8+ repertoires were used to assign a CD4 or CD8 phenotype to each responding clone. TCRdb trimmed public reads at Q25 via fastp, called clones via MiXCR and kept in-frame beta chains. Rows with a matching CDR3 protein are joined into one entry that keeps the most common DNA and genes. TCRdb's processing, not the authors', yielded these V and J calls. Here the sample has approximately 430,000 distinct CDR3 sequences; around a quarter occur a single time. The top ten clonotypes cover less than 15% of the sample.

This clonotype was detected many times. Its antigen target is currently unknown. Qualities for individual bases were not recorded, and no much larger clone is one base off. Ficoll-Paque density gradient centrifugation was the method used to isolate PBMCs. There are 12 amino acids in the CDR3, from cysteine to phenylalanine inclusive. The CDR3 DNA has 36 bases and is translated from base 1. Trimming takes 8 bases off V and 8 bases off J; junction bases not matched to a gene: 3. CDR1 and CDR2, looked up from the germline V gene (reference sequence), are MNHEY and SMNVEV. Overall study outcomes, separate from this receptor: Only two mild cases were covered in the study, and larger cohorts including severe cases with pre-infection samples were considered necessary. Contracting CD4+ clones were located mainly in the CM and EM memory subsets, whereas CD8+ clones were found to be enriched in EMRA. SARS-CoV-2 specificity was not confirmed for the second-wave clones peaking on day 37. Clones contracting from day 15 to 85 had balanced CD4/CD8 phenotypes, while a second wave expanding from day 15 to 37 was biased towards CD4+. The detection of some responding clones in pre-infection memory suggests that pre-existing cross-reactive memory T cells joined the SARS-CoV-2 response.

The rearrangement combines TRBV27 with TRBJ2-1, with TRBD2 identical over 10 junction bases. The receptor was derived from an adult woman who had mild COVID-19 (a few samples of this study predate the infection). The sample titles of this study are shuffled in the database, so cell type and time point are left out; the donor was told from shared clones. The sequenced sample was PBMCs or a T cell subset sorted from them (not recorded which). The nucleotides read TGTGCCAGCGGGACTAGCGCCCATGAGCAGTTCTTC. Translated, it reads CASGTSAHEQFF.